This T cell receptor beta chain was identified in a study of T cells in localized non-small cell lung cancer (dated by TCRdb to 2018 to 2021). Concerning the study at large: The study analyzed T cell repertoires of 200 to 300 early-stage NSCLC patients, comparing tumors and uninvolved tumor-adjacent lungs. A mean age of around 69 years was recorded for the NSCLC patients, of whom 129 were male and about a hundred were female. The cohort was made up of around 240 treatment-naive NSCLC patients whose localized lung tumors had been resected. The study at large found these results: Longer overall survival was associated with higher T cell density in blood, whereas shorter survival was associated with higher clonality in adjacent lung. Because multi-region tumor sequencing was not performed, intratumor heterogeneity could not be ruled out. Because of the exploratory design, TCR variables were selected using unadjusted p-values without false-discovery rate correction. A median of approximately 55 of the top 100 tumor clones were detected in paired uninvolved adjacent lung, and 28 of these tumor clones were also found among the top 100 clones of the paired uninvolved adjacent lung. The highest T cell clonality was observed in uninvolved tumor-adjacent lung, where clonality exceeded that of tumor, suggesting that antigenic responses were more focused in uninvolved tumor-adjacent lung.

The immunoSEQ Assay was used to sequence TCR beta CDR3 regions from DNA. For the original study's pipeline: To compute T cell density, TCR beta template counts were normalized to usable DNA, which was estimated by amplifying housekeeping genes. Using the preseqR package, richness was estimated by extrapolating to 120,000 templates for tissue samples and 400,000 templates for PBMC samples. Clonality was calculated as one minus Pielou's evenness. Differential abundance testing on productive amino-acid clonotypes, with a minimum total count of 5 and an alpha of 0.1, was used to identify tissue-enriched TCRs. The Jaccard Index and the Morisita Overlap Index were used to measure how much the repertoires overlapped between compartments. GLIPH clustered TCR beta CDR3s with public tetramer-defined viral CDR3s; viral motifs required at least three viral sequences plus V-gene enrichment. Held by TCRdb, this immuneACCESS table contains in-frame sequences only and omits some clones. Under half of the omission traces to an unresolved V gene where checked; the cause of the rest is unknown. V, J and clone size derive from that table, while D and trimming were established from the DNA sequence. This sample has about 33,000 clones in its table, and about four fifths of those were observed once. About 15% of the sample is in the top ten clones.

Concerning this clone: Its antigen remains unidentified. No base-level quality is on record; no much larger clone is a single base apart.

At diagnosis, tumor, uninvolved tumor-adjacent lung and peripheral blood were collected and then preserved as a mix of FFPE and fresh-frozen material. For TCR repertoire profiling, blood samples were analyzed in the form of peripheral blood mononuclear cells. The TCR comes from a male donor older than 55 with stage III squamous cell lung carcinoma. The sequences come from peripheral blood, collected before any cancer treatment.

The nucleotide sequence reads as follows: TGCGCCAGCAGCTTAGGACTAGCGGGAGCTAACGGGGAGCTGTTTTTT. The encoded protein is CASSLGLAGANGELFF. The chain uses TRBV5-1 and TRBJ2-2; 13 central nucleotides agree with TRBD2. Spanning cysteine to phenylalanine, the CDR3 consists of 16 amino acids. CDR3 DNA is the only sequence kept; it has 48 bases, read in frame from the first base. Germline trimming: 2 bases from V, 7 bases from J; junction bases outside gene matches: 5. Via the germline V gene, CDR1 is SGHRS and CDR2 YFSETQ.